The T cell receptor beta chain described here comes from a study of tumor and adjacent non-tumor tissue in lung cancer. This sample's RNA came from whole unsorted tissue. This clonotype has just one count. Trimming at V came to 6 bases and at J to 5 bases, leaving 11 bases not matched to a gene. The CDR3 contains 14 residues. Germline CDR1 DFQATT, CDR2 SNEGSKA (reference sequence). The library came from three nested PCR rounds adapted from ARM-PCR protocols. A single record per CDR3 protein comes from TCRdb applying MiXCR to the multiplex PCR reads. The sample holds around 70,000 distinct CDR3 sequences, around 73% seen once.

Specimen: lung tumor tissue. V gene TRBV20-1 combines with J gene TRBJ2-3; 7 bases agree with TRBD1. This receptor was taken from a man aged 55 to 70 with non-small cell lung cancer. CDR3 amino acids: CSAQGTGPRDTQYF. DNA for the CDR3: TGCAGTGCACAGGGGACGGGGCCCAGAGATACGCAGTATTTT.